One and the same sample provided the 21 T cell receptor beta chains below, sequenced in a study of T-cell memory formation after mild COVID-19. MiXCR was run by TCRdb on the 5' RACE reads, yielding one entry per CDR3 protein. The profile covers approximately 100,000 distinct CDR3 sequences, with about 23% appearing a single time and around 45% taken by the ten largest. Specimen: PBMCs or a T cell subset sorted from them (not recorded which). The receptors derive from a man younger than 30 who had mild COVID-19 (a few samples of this study predate the infection). Cell type and time point are not known.

The J gene is TRBJ2-3, the V gene TRBV11-2, with TRBD2 as a possible D gene (5 bases). The CDR3 totals 14 residues. Germline loops: CDR1 SGHAT, CDR2 FQNNGV. V gave up 7 bases and J gave up 5 bases, with 16 bases separating them. The CDR3 loop is CASNKLGVEDTQYF. Written as DNA, the CDR3 is TGTGCCAGCAACAAGCTGGGAGTTGAAGATACGCAGTATTTT. Based on the CDR3 plus reference TRBV11-2 and TRBJ2-3, the full variable domain is EAGVAQSPRYKIIEKRQSVAFWCNPISGHATLYWYQQILGQGPKLLIQFQNNGVVDDSQLPKDRFSAERLKGVDSTLKIQPAKLEDSAVYLCASNKLGVEDTQYFGPGTRLTVL.

The sample holds a few counts of this clonotype. This rearrangement joins TRBV4-1 to TRBJ2-3, with D possibly being TRBD1 (7 bases). The CDR3 sequence is 16 residues long. The V and J ends lost 1 base and 2 bases respectively, with 13 bases between them. Germline V gene data show CDR1 as MGHRA and CDR2 as YSYEKL. CDR3 nucleotides: TGCGCCAGCAGCCAAGGACAGGGCGGGAACACAGATACGCAGTATTTT. Translated: CASSQGQGGNTDTQYF.

The DNA of the CDR3 is TGTGCCAGCAGCCCTCAGGGTTGGGGGACCGCTGAAGCTTTCTTT. It translates to CASSPQGWGTAEAFF. This chain uses TRBV11-2 with TRBJ1-1; D might be TRBD1 (5 bases). The CDR3 has 15 amino acids. Germline CDR1 and CDR2: SGHAT and FQNNGV. Trimming stripped 5 bases from V and 6 bases from J, with 19 bases between.

The rearrangement joins TRBV7-9 to TRBJ2-2; 12 bases are shared with TRBD2. After removal of 7 bases from V and 6 bases from J, the junction contained 9 bases not matched to a gene. The CDR3 is 16 residues long. The germline V gene has CDR1 SEHNR and CDR2 FQNEAQ (reference sequence). The CDR3 loop reads CASTRTSGVLSGELFF. The CDR3 DNA sequence: TGTGCCAGCACCAGGACTAGCGGGGTCCTATCCGGGGAGCTGTTTTTT.

This clonotype has only a few counts. The J gene is TRBJ1-3, the V gene TRBV4-3; D uncertain. Germline V CDR1 and CDR2: LGHNA, YSLEER. CDR3 size: 15 residues. V lost 0 bases, J lost 0 bases, and 6 bases lay in between. Here the CDR3 reads CASSQDTASGNTIYF. CDR3 sequence (DNA): TGCGCCAGCAGCCAAGACACCGCCTCTGGAAACACCATATATTTT.

This clonotype has only a few counts. The J gene is TRBJ2-7, the V gene TRBV9; 9 bases line up with TRBD2. V shed 4 bases and J 7 bases; nucleotides not matched to a gene: 12. The CDR3 length is 15 residues. From germline, CDR1 is SGDLS and CDR2 YYNGEE. The CDR3 nucleotides are TGTGCCAGCAGCACTGGTGGCGGGGGGGCTCAAGAGCAGTACTTC. Its protein product is CASSTGGGGAQEQYF.

This clonotype was seen more than once but under ten times. The chain has TRBV11-2 and TRBJ2-7; D is uncertain. The CDR3 is 12 amino acids. The germline gives CDR1 SGHAT, CDR2 FQNNGV. V lost 6 bases, J lost 5 bases, and 11 bases lay in between. The CDR3 protein is CASSFDGHEQYV. The CDR3 DNA reads TGTGCCAGCAGTTTTGACGGGCACGAGCAGTACGTC.

This clonotype came up a few times. The rearrangement uses TRBV5-5 and TRBJ2-1; 9 nucleotides match TRBD1. This CDR3 has 13 residues. Germline values: CDR1 SGHKS, CDR2 YYEKEE (reference sequence). V lost 9 bases to trimming and J lost 6 bases; unmatched junction nucleotides: 7. CDR3 protein: CATAGTGINEQFF. The CDR3 region has the DNA TGTGCCACCGCCGGGACAGGGATCAATGAGCAGTTCTTC. Full variable domain (missing parts from reference TRBV5-5 and TRBJ2-1): DAGVTQSPTHLIKTRGQQVTLRCSPISGHKSVSWYQQVLGQGPQFIFQYYEKEERGRGNFPDRFSARQFPNYSSELNVNALLLGDSALYLCATAGTGINEQFFGPGTRLTVL.

This chain uses TRBV4-3 with TRBJ2-7, with 7 bases matching TRBD1. The trim removed 0 bases at V and 0 bases at J, leaving 5 bases unmatched. The V gene's germline CDR1 is LGHNA and CDR2 YSLEER. The CDR3 totals 16 residues. CDR3: CASSQENRDSSYEQYF. The CDR3 bases are TGCGCCAGCAGCCAAGAGAACCGGGACAGCTCCTACGAGCAGTACTTC.

This clonotype was detected only a few times. J is TRBJ2-3 and V is TRBV6-5; D is unclear. This CDR3 region has 11 residues. The V gene lost 6 bases and the J gene lost 7 bases, with 8 bases spanning the gap. Germline assignment: CDR1 MNHEY and CDR2 SVGAGI. The CDR3 region has the DNA TGTGCCAGCAGCCCCGGTAATACGCAGTATTTT. As protein: CASSPGNTQYF.

V is TRBV7-9 and J is TRBJ2-7, with D uncertain. Germline assignment: CDR1 SEHNR and CDR2 FQNEAQ (reference sequence). This CDR3 region has 12 residues. The V end lost 2 bases, the J end lost 1 base, and 3 bases lay between the germline ends. CDR3 nucleotide sequence: TGTGCCAGCAGCTTACGTTCCTACGAGCAGTACTTC. Protein: CASSLRSYEQYF.

This clonotype was observed at least ten times. The CDR3 is CSARDGGGPYNEQFF. In DNA, the CDR3 is TGCAGTGCCCGAGACGGGGGGGGTCCCTACAATGAGCAGTTCTTC. The chain couples TRBV20-1 to TRBJ2-1; 8 bases align to TRBD2. Germline V lookup: CDR1 DFQATT, CDR2 SNEGSKA (reference sequence). The CDR3 sequence is 15 residues long. V was pared by 6 bases and J by 2 bases, with 9 bases of the junction left unmatched.

This chain joins TRBV29-1 and TRBJ2-1, with 9 bases matching TRBD2. CDR1 SQVTM and CDR2 ANQGSEA come from the germline V gene. V trimming: 3 bases; J trimming: 10 bases; junction bases outside the gene matches: 10. The CDR3 covers 14 residues. The CDR3 loop is CSVEGSGGFSEQFF. CDR3 DNA: TGCAGCGTTGAGGGAAGCGGGGGGTTTTCGGAGCAGTTCTTC.

A few counts support this clonotype. The chain couples TRBV7-8 to TRBJ2-2; TRBD2 aligns across 9 bases. Losses at the gene ends were 5 bases for V and 6 bases for J; bases not matched to a gene: 13. The CDR3 totals 17 residues. The germline gives CDR1 SGHVS, CDR2 FQNEAQ. The CDR3 nucleotides read TGTGCCAGCAGCCTCGGTACCGGGACTAGCTATTCCGGGGAGCTGTTTTTT. It specifies CASSLGTGTSYSGELFF.

The chain links TRBV5-4 to TRBJ1-1, with TRBD1 matching 11 bases. The trim removed 4 bases at V and 4 bases at J, leaving 3 bases unmatched. Germline V gives CDR1 SGHNT, CDR2 YYREEE (reference sequence). CDR3 size: 14 residues. CDR3 DNA sequence: TGTGCCAGCAGCACGGGACAGGGGGTCACTGAAGCTTTCTTT. Its translation is CASSTGQGVTEAFF. The full variable domain, completed using reference TRBV5-4 and TRBJ1-1, is ETGVTQSPTHLIKTRGQQVTLRCSSQSGHNTVSWYQQALGQGPQFIFQYYREEENGRGNFPPRFSGLQFPNYSSELNVNALELDDSALYLCASSTGQGVTEAFFGQGTRLTVV.

The chain is built from TRBV4-1 and TRBJ2-3; possibly TRBD1 or TRBD2 for D (6 bases each). Trimming left V 7 bases short and J 4 bases short, with 18 bases between. CDR1 is MGHRA, CDR2 YSYEKL, per germline. There are 15 residues in the CDR3. CDR3 residues: CASTSAQRGPDTQYF. DNA of the CDR3: TGCGCCAGCACCTCAGCACAACGGGGGCCAGATACGCAGTATTTT.

For the CDR3, the DNA is TGCGCCAGCAGCCTCGGGACTAGCGGGGTGGATACGCAGTATTTT. Encoded protein: CASSLGTSGVDTQYF. This sequence joins TRBV5-1 and TRBJ2-3; TRBD2 aligns across 13 bases. CDR3 length: 15 amino acids. CDR1 SGHRS and CDR2 YFSETQ come from the germline V gene. The V segment lost 4 bases and the J segment 6 bases; nucleotides outside the gene matches: 5.

This chain links TRBV6-5 with TRBJ2-5; 8 bases agree with TRBD2. The CDR3 spans 15 residues. CDR1 is MNHEY and CDR2 is SVGAGI in the germline V gene. V shed 2 bases and J 1 base; nucleotides not matched to a gene: 3. CDR3 in amino acids: CASSYQGLGQETQYF. The CDR3 DNA is TGTGCCAGCAGTTACCAGGGACTAGGCCAAGAGACCCAGTACTTC.

In its sample, this clonotype was seen a few times. The chain couples TRBV12-3 or TRBV12-4 to TRBJ2-7; D is possibly TRBD1 (6 bases). The CDR3 totals 14 residues. The V and J ends lost 1 base and 6 bases respectively, with 13 bases between them. This CDR3 reads CASSLGGKGVEQYF. Written as DNA, the CDR3 is TGTGCCAGCAGTTTAGGGGGAAAGGGGGTCGAGCAGTACTTC.

In its sample, this clonotype was seen a few times. The genes are TRBV12-3 or TRBV12-4 and TRBJ2-7, with D possibly called TRBD1 or TRBD2 (5 bases each). The CDR3 covers 13 residues. The V end lost 8 bases, the J end lost 2 bases, and 13 bases lay between the germline ends. CDR3 bases: TGTGCCAGCTCAGACCAGGGACCCTACGAGCAGTACGTC. It specifies CASSDQGPYEQYV.

This clonotype was counted between two and nine times. The chain couples TRBV4-2 to TRBJ2-7, with unresolved D. The V end was cut by 1 base, the J end by 5 bases, with 12 bases between. CDR1 and CDR2 (germline): LGHNA, YNFKEQ. CDR3 length equals 14 residues. The CDR3 protein is CASSQVPIPNEQYF. The CDR3 region has the DNA TGTGCCAGCAGCCAAGTTCCCATTCCCAACGAGCAGTACTTC.